The 10 T cell receptor beta chains below all came from one sample that was sequenced in a study of blood T cells in healthy people across ages. A sample-barcoded 5' primer and a J-beta primer mix were used in a second PCR of about 6 to 12 cycles. From the 5' RACE reads, TCRdb called clonotypes with MiXCR, one entry per CDR3 protein. Of about 620,000 distinct CDR3 sequences in the sample, 40% to 65% are singletons; the top ten hold about 13%. The sample was blood. These receptors were collected from a woman aged 80 or older in good health.

The rearrangement links TRBV4-3 to TRBJ2-3; TRBD2 aligns across 7 bases. The CDR3 loop spans 15 amino acids. Trimming took 3 bases from V and 2 from J; bases not matched to a gene: 5. The germline CDR1 and CDR2 sequences are LGHNA and YSLEER. CDR3 coding DNA: TGCGCCAGCAGCCAGAATAGCGGGCTCACAGATACGCAGTATTTT. Translating it yields CASSQNSGLTDTQYF.

This clonotype appeared many times. The V and J genes are TRBV29-1 and TRBJ2-1; tentative D call: TRBD1 (5 bases). This CDR3 contains 14 residues. The V end lost 4 bases, the J end lost 4 bases, and 14 bases lay between the germline ends. Germline lookup yields CDR1 SQVTM and CDR2 ANQGSEA. In DNA form, the CDR3 reads TGCAGCGTTGGGACCAGCAGGGTATACAATGAGCAGTTCTTC. This encodes CSVGTSRVYNEQFF.

As to this clonotype: Possible read error: a much larger clone is one base away. This chain links TRBV5-4 with TRBJ1-4; no clear D gene. The V gene's germline CDR1 is SGHNT and CDR2 YYREEE (reference sequence). The CDR3 spans 12 residues. CDR3 region: CACSRPNEKLFF. CDR3 DNA: TGTGCCTGCAGCAGACCCAATGAAAAACTGTTTTTT.

The chain uses TRBV28 and TRBJ2-7; D is possibly TRBD2 (6 bases). The closer fit of TRBJ2-5 to the DNA end suggests the J call may be wrong. Germline V gene lookup returns CDR1 MDHEN and CDR2 SYDVKM. The CDR3 totals 15 residues. In nucleotides, the CDR3 is TGTGCCAGCAGCTCCTGGGAGGCGGTTGGCGAGACCCAGTACTTC. It translates to CASSSWEAVGETQYF.

This sequence joins TRBV2 and TRBJ1-6, with TRBD1 matching 7 bases. The CDR3 is 15 amino acids. The ends lost 6 bases at V and 8 bases at J; junction bases unmatched: 10. Germline V CDR1 and CDR2: SNHLY, FYNNEI. As DNA, the CDR3 is TGTGCCAGCAGACTTATGACAGGGCAGGATTCACCCCTCCACTTT. It codes for CASRLMTGQDSPLHF.

This clonotype was seen many times. CDR3 loop: CSARDRLAGYEETQYF. CDR3 sequence (DNA): TGCAGTGCTAGAGATAGACTAGCGGGGTATGAAGAGACCCAGTACTTC. The chain has TRBV20-1 and TRBJ2-5; 11 bases align to TRBD2. The CDR3 spans 16 residues. With 0 bases clipped from V and 3 bases from J, the junction kept 6 bases outside the gene matches. Germline V CDR1 and CDR2: DFQATT, SNEGSKA (reference sequence).

This chain links TRBV12-3 or TRBV12-4 with TRBJ2-2; no reliable D call. The CDR3 length is 15 residues. The germline V and J ends were trimmed by 1 base and 4 bases, with 10 bases remaining between them. CDR3 nucleotides: TGTGCCAGCAGTTTAGTCGGCCGGTTCACCGGGGAGCTGTTTTTT. The encoded protein is CASSLVGRFTGELFF.

The chain couples TRBV4-3 to TRBJ2-1; possible D gene TRBD1, 5 bases. V was shortened by 1 base and J by 5 bases, with 12 bases between the two germline ends. In germline, CDR1 is LGHNA, CDR2 YSLEER. The CDR3 loop spans 15 amino acids. The CDR3 bases are TGCGCCAGCAGCCAAGGGGCGGCAGGGAACAATGAGCAGTTCTTC. Amino acids: CASSQGAAGNNEQFF.

Turning to this clonotype: This may stem from a read error, because a much larger clone lies one nucleotide away. The rearrangement uses TRBV7-9 and TRBJ2-3; weak D call: TRBD2 (5 bases). This CDR3 has 12 amino acids. Germline V gene sequence: CDR1 SEHNR, CDR2 FQNEAQ (reference sequence). The V end was cut by 8 bases, the J end by 4 bases, with 10 bases between. The CDR3 nucleotides are TGTGCCAGCGGGGAGATCGCAGATACGCAGTATTTT. This codes for CASGEIADTQYF.

The CDR3 here is CASSFGSYYEQYF. The DNA of the CDR3 is TGTGCCAGCAGCTTCGGGAGCTACTACGAGCAGTACTTC. This chain connects TRBV11-2 to TRBJ2-7, with D possibly TRBD2 on 6 matching bases. This CDR3 contains 13 residues. Germline V gives CDR1 SGHAT, CDR2 FQNNGV. V was shortened by 3 bases and J by 3 bases, with 9 bases between the two germline ends.